The 27 T cell receptor beta chains presented below share a single source sample, sequenced in a study of OX40 agonist ivuxolimab in advanced cancers. The method was immunoSEQ multiplex PCR; TCRdb's version includes in-frame clones alone and lacks a portion of them. The sample holds around 50,000 clones, roughly 84% seen once. This specimen was CD4+ or CD8+ T cells sorted from blood, taken in a trial of the OX40 agonist ivuxolimab. Every receptor here comes from an adult with an advanced solid tumor such as melanoma, head and neck, liver or kidney cancer.

This sequence joins TRBV27 and TRBJ2-1; D remains unclear. Trimming removed 0 bases at V and 0 bases at J, with 12 bases between. CDR3 size: 17 residues. The germline gives CDR1 MNHEY, CDR2 SMNVEV (reference sequence). CDR3 sequence reads: CASSLSVGPYSYNEQFF. The CDR3 DNA is TGTGCCAGCAGTTTATCGGTGGGCCCCTACTCCTACAATGAGCAGTTCTTC.

This chain links TRBV7-9 with TRBJ2-7; D not certain. The V gene's germline CDR1 is SEHNR and CDR2 FQNEAQ (reference sequence). The CDR3 has 13 amino acids. Trimming pared 1 base from V and 3 bases from J, leaving 7 bases between. Here the CDR3 DNA reads TGTGCCAGCAGCTTAGAAGGGATCTACGAGCAGTACTTC. Residues: CASSLEGIYEQYF.

The chain employs TRBV6-6 and TRBJ2-7; 8 nucleotides match TRBD1. The germline V gene has CDR1 MNHNY and CDR2 SVGAGI (reference sequence). This CDR3 has 13 residues. V lost 4 bases to trimming and J lost 4 bases; unmatched junction nucleotides: 3. The chain's CDR3 is CASSWTGLYEQYF. DNA of the CDR3: TGTGCCAGCAGTTGGACAGGGCTTTACGAGCAGTACTTC.

The chain recombines TRBV11-2 with TRBJ2-7; D ambiguous. V lost 5 bases, J lost 6 bases, and 14 bases lay in between. The CDR3 totals 13 residues. Germline loops: CDR1 SGHAT, CDR2 FQNNGV. The CDR3 coding sequence is TGTGCCAGCAGCCCTCGGTTGGCGAGCGAGCAGTACTTC. It specifies CASSPRLASEQYF.

This clone was counted only a few times. Different DNA sequences within this sample yield the same CDR3. The gene calls are TRBV27 and TRBJ2-2, with 8 bases matching TRBD1. Germline V lookup: CDR1 MNHEY, CDR2 SMNVEV (reference sequence). V was pared by 1 base and J by 4 bases, with 2 bases of the junction left unmatched. The CDR3 has 15 residues. CDR3: CASSLLTGGTGELFF. The DNA for the CDR3 is TGTGCCAGCAGTTTATTAACAGGGGGCACCGGGGAGCTGTTTTTT.

This sequence joins TRBV28 and TRBJ2-5, with 11 bases aligning to TRBD2. With 2 bases clipped from V and 4 bases from J, the junction kept 6 bases outside the gene matches. Germline assignment: CDR1 MDHEN and CDR2 SYDVKM. The CDR3 is 16 residues long. In DNA form, the CDR3 reads TGTGCCAGCAGTTTAAAACTAGCGGGAGAGTTAGAGACCCAGTACTTC. Amino acid sequence: CASSLKLAGELETQYF.

The chain has TRBV19 and TRBJ2-2, with 8 bases lining up with TRBD1. The length of the CDR3 is 14 residues. Germline loops: CDR1 LNHDA, CDR2 SQIVND (reference sequence). V gave up 6 bases and J gave up 6 bases; unmatched junction bases: 6. The CDR3 DNA reads as TGTGCCAGTAGGACTCAGGGGGCGGCCGGGGAGCTGTTTTTT. Translated: CASRTQGAAGELFF.

The rearrangement links TRBV5-1 to TRBJ2-7; 7 bases fit TRBD2. The germline gives CDR1 SGHRS, CDR2 YFSETQ. V lost 4 bases, J lost 5 bases, and 12 bases stayed unmatched. The CDR3 runs 15 residues. CDR3 region: CASSRQGGAGDEQYF. CDR3 bases: TGCGCCAGCAGCCGTCAGGGAGGGGCTGGTGACGAGCAGTACTTC. Variable domain in full (rest from reference TRBV5-1 and TRBJ2-7): KAGVTQTPRYLIKTRGQQVTLSCSPISGHRSVSWYQQTPGQGLQFLFEYFSETQRNKGNFPGRFSGRQFSNSRSEMNVSTLELGDSALYLCASSRQGGAGDEQYFGPGTRLTVT.

The chain recombines TRBV6-1 with TRBJ2-1; TRBD1 matches at 7 bases. The CDR3 totals 14 residues. The trim removed 6 bases at V and 5 bases at J, leaving 7 bases unmatched. The germline V gene has CDR1 MNHNS and CDR2 SASEGT. The CDR3 DNA is TGTGCCAGCAGATTATCACAGGGGAACAATGAGCAGTTCTTC. It is translated as CASRLSQGNNEQFF.

This chain links TRBV6-6 with TRBJ2-7; weak D call: TRBD2 (6 bases). V lost 6 bases and J 0 bases, leaving 15 bases between the germline ends. Germline lookup yields CDR1 MNHNY and CDR2 SVGAGI (reference sequence). The CDR3 is made up of 15 amino acids. The CDR3 DNA reads TGTGCCAGCAGAACTAAGCGGGCCAGCTCCTACGAGCAGTACTTC. It translates to CASRTKRASSYEQYF.

The chain has TRBV5-1 and TRBJ1-1; D uncertain. This CDR3 is 13 amino acids long. Between the trimmed V and J ends, which lost 4 bases and 7 bases, there was a span of 14 bases. Germline values: CDR1 SGHRS, CDR2 YFSETQ. CDR3 coding DNA: TGCGCCAGCAGCGATTACCCTTCGGGTGAAGCTTTCTTT. It codes for CASSDYPSGEAFF.

The chain links TRBV7-2 to TRBJ1-2; 8 nucleotides align to TRBD1. V shed 5 bases and J 5 bases; nucleotides not matched to a gene: 13. Germline V CDR1 and CDR2: SGHTA, FQGNSA. This CDR3 is 16 amino acids long. CDR3 in DNA: TGTGCCAGCAGCCATAGAAAGACAGGGGAATTATATGGCTACACCTTC. Protein sequence: CASSHRKTGELYGYTF.

The chain is built from TRBV4-1 and TRBJ1-4; no clear D gene. The CDR3 length is 15 residues. Trimming removed 4 bases at V and 3 bases at J, with 12 bases between. CDR1 and CDR2 (germline): MGHRA, YSYEKL. In nucleotides, the CDR3 is TGCGCCAGCAGCCGACAAGTATCCGCTAATGAAAAACTGTTTTTT. Its translation is CASSRQVSANEKLFF.

The chain couples TRBV19 to TRBJ1-1, with D possibly TRBD1 on 6 matching bases. Germline CDR1 and CDR2: LNHDA and SQIVND (reference sequence). CDR3 length equals 14 residues. V gave up 1 base and J gave up 4 bases, with 10 bases separating them. The CDR3 is CASSIGGRSTEAFF. The CDR3 region has the DNA TGTGCCAGTAGTATAGGGGGGCGTAGCACTGAAGCTTTCTTT. The variable domain in full, completed from reference TRBV19 and TRBJ1-1, reads DGGITQSPKYLFRKEGQNVTLSCEQNLNHDAMYWYRQDPGQGLRLIYYSQIVNDFQKGDIAEGYSVSREKKESFPLTVTSAQKNPTAFYLCASSIGGRSTEAFFGQGTRLTVV.

The chain has TRBV4-1 and TRBJ2-5; 12 bases are a match to TRBD1. The DNA end is more similar to TRBJ2-7, so the J call may be wrong. This CDR3 has 15 amino acids. Germline CDR1 and CDR2: MGHRA and YSYEKL. CDR3 loop: CASSPMGQGANEQYF. CDR3 nucleotide sequence: TGCGCCAGCAGCCCTATGGGACAGGGGGCTAACGAGCAGTACTTC.

V usage is TRBV6-1 and J usage is TRBJ2-1; 8 bases map to TRBD1. CDR1 and CDR2 (germline): MNHNS, SASEGT. Trimming at V came to 6 bases and at J to 15 bases, leaving 13 bases not matched to a gene. This CDR3 comprises 13 residues. CDR3 DNA sequence: TGTGCCAGCAGCCCAGACAGGGGAGCCGGCCTGTTCTTC. It encodes CASSPDRGAGLFF.

The V gene is TRBV19, the J gene TRBJ1-1, with D uncertain. V gave up 3 bases and J gave up 7 bases, with 15 bases separating them. Looked up from germline, CDR1 is LNHDA and CDR2 is SQIVND (reference sequence). CDR3 length: 14 residues. In DNA form, the CDR3 reads TGTGCCAGTAGTATTTTGATTCCTTCCGATGAAGCTTTCTTT. Translation gives CASSILIPSDEAFF.

This chain uses TRBV28 with TRBJ2-3; D is perhaps TRBD1 (5 bases). This CDR3 contains 14 residues. CDR1 is MDHEN and CDR2 is SYDVKM in the germline V gene. Trimming stripped 2 bases from V and 4 bases from J, with 10 bases between. CDR3 sequence: CASSLVGDADTQYF. The CDR3, as DNA: TGTGCCAGCAGTTTAGTAGGGGATGCAGATACGCAGTATTTT. The full variable domain, rest sourced from reference TRBV28 and TRBJ2-3, is DVKVTQSSRYLVKRTGEKVFLECVQDMDHENMFWYRQDPGLGLRLIYFSYDVKMKEKGDIPEGYSVSREKKERFSLILESASTNQTSMYLCASSLVGDADTQYFGPGTRLTVL.

The chain is built from TRBV5-1 and TRBJ1-2; tentative D call: TRBD1 (5 bases). Germline CDR1 is SGHRS and CDR2 is YFSETQ. The V end was cut by 0 bases, the J end by 4 bases, with 13 bases between. The CDR3 runs 15 residues. The CDR3 nucleotides read TGCGCCAGCAGCTTGGAAGTGGGGCACGCCTATGGCTACACCTTC. It translates to CASSLEVGHAYGYTF.

The chain combines TRBV18 with TRBJ1-4, with D tentatively TRBD1 (6 bases). This CDR3 region has 13 residues. Trimming took 4 bases from V and 4 from J, leaving 7 bases between them. Germline lookup yields CDR1 KGHSH and CDR2 LQKENI. This CDR3 reads CASSRGLNEKLFF. The CDR3 coding sequence is TGTGCCAGCTCACGGGGGCTTAATGAAAAACTGTTTTTT.

The gene calls are TRBV6-5 and TRBJ1-1, with D unresolved. Trimming stripped 1 base from V and 4 bases from J, with 13 bases between. The CDR3 length is 15 residues. CDR1 MNHEY and CDR2 SVGAGI come from the germline V gene. CDR3: CASSYLPLSGTEAFF. DNA for the CDR3: TGTGCCAGCAGTTACTTGCCCCTCTCCGGCACTGAAGCTTTCTTT.

The CDR3 loop reads CASSPGTNFYNEQFF. The CDR3 nucleotides are TGTGCCAGCAGTCCCGGGACTAACTTTTACAATGAGCAGTTCTTC. The rearrangement joins TRBV25-1 to TRBJ2-1; 7 nucleotides match TRBD2. CDR1 MGHDK and CDR2 SYGVNS come from the germline V gene. Trimming cost V 5 bases and J 4 bases; bases outside gene matches: 8. The CDR3 has 15 residues.

V gene TRBV29-1 combines with J gene TRBJ2-3, with D perhaps TRBD2 (5 bases). V lost 1 base and J 1 base, leaving 9 bases between the germline ends. Germline V gene sequence: CDR1 SQVTM, CDR2 ANQGSEA. CDR3 length: 14 amino acids. The CDR3 DNA follows: TGCAGCGTTGAAGTCGGGGATCGCACAGATACGCAGTATTTT. Its translation is CSVEVGDRTDTQYF.

The V gene is TRBV6-6, the J gene TRBJ2-3; 7 bases match TRBD2. This CDR3 spans 12 amino acids. Germline lookup yields CDR1 MNHNY and CDR2 SVGAGI (reference sequence). V dropped 10 bases and J dropped 4; count of bases not matched to a gene: 5. CDR3 loop: CATGLVADTQYF. The DNA of the CDR3 is TGTGCCACCGGACTAGTGGCAGATACGCAGTATTTT.

J is TRBJ1-2 and V is TRBV29-1, with a weak D call TRBD1 (5 bases). V lost 1 base, J lost 0 bases, and 9 bases lay in between. The CDR3 sequence is 14 residues long. Germline CDR1 reads SQVTM; CDR2 reads ANQGSEA. The CDR3 region has the DNA TGCAGCGTTGAAGGGGGGGTCTCTAACTATGGCTACACCTTC. Encoded protein: CSVEGGVSNYGYTF.

V is TRBV5-1 and J is TRBJ2-3; 13 positions agree with TRBD2. With 2 bases clipped from V and 3 bases from J, the junction kept 0 bases outside the gene matches. Germline-derived CDR1 and CDR2 are SGHRS and YFSETQ. The CDR3 loop spans 15 amino acids. For the CDR3, the DNA is TGCGCCAGCAGCTTACTAGCGGGAGGGACAGATACGCAGTATTTT. Protein product: CASSLLAGGTDTQYF.

V usage is TRBV2 and J usage is TRBJ2-7; D may be TRBD2 (5 bases). The CDR3 has 13 amino acids. CDR1 SNHLY and CDR2 FYNNEI come from the germline V gene. V lost 6 bases, J lost 7 bases, and 16 bases lay in between. The CDR3 bases are TGTGCCAGCAGAGGATCGGGGTTTCAGGAGCAGTACTTC. This translates into CASRGSGFQEQYF.